This T cell receptor beta chain was sequenced for a study of blood T cell repertoires in COVID-19. The junction had 8 bases not matched to a gene; V was cut back by 5 bases and J by 6 bases. CDR1 is LGHDT and CDR2 is YNNKEL in the germline V gene (reference sequence). CDR3 length: 14 amino acids. Data came from immunoSEQ multiplex PCR; TCRdb stores just in-frame clones and leaves some out. Among roughly 57,000 clones listed, roughly 86% were seen once. Sequencing used peripheral blood. The sequence came from a man in his sixties with active or convalescent COVID-19. The chain has TRBV3-1 (or the pseudogene TRBV3-2) and TRBJ2-7; 9 nucleotides agree with TRBD2. As DNA, the CDR3 is TGTGCCAGCAGCTATAGCGGGAGCCTCGGCGAGCAGTACTTC. This translates into CASSYSGSLGEQYF.